The 19 T cell receptor beta chains listed next were all sequenced from one sample in a study of control samples from healthy donors and cancer patients. TCRdb's table, derived via immunoSEQ multiplex PCR, lists solely in-frame clones and lacks some. The sample includes 150,000 or so clones, 80% to 95% seen only once; the top ten take 2.5% to 3%. The sequenced sample was blood. Receptors originate from a middle-aged man in good health.

The V call is TRBV19, the J call TRBJ2-5, with TRBD1 identical over 8 bases. Germline assignment: CDR1 LNHDA and CDR2 SQIVND (reference sequence). This CDR3 comprises 14 residues. V shed 6 bases, J shed 0 bases, and the junction held 3 bases outside the gene matches. The CDR3 loop reads CASRQTGDQETQYF. DNA of the CDR3: TGTGCCAGTAGGCAGACAGGGGACCAAGAGACCCAGTACTTC.

The chain couples TRBV19 to TRBJ1-6; D gene unclear. The germline V gene encodes CDR1 LNHDA and CDR2 SQIVND (reference sequence). With 0 bases removed from V and 7 bases from J, the gap between germline ends came to 4 bases. The CDR3 extends over 13 amino acids. CDR3 residues: CASSIERNSPLHF. CDR3 in DNA: TGTGCCAGTAGTATAGAACGGAATTCACCCCTCCACTTT.

CDR3 bases: TGCAGTGCTAGTAAGCCCCCGGGGGACACTGAAGCTTTCTTT. This encodes CSASKPPGDTEAFF. The J gene is TRBJ1-1, the V gene TRBV20-1, with D perhaps matching TRBD1 (5 bases). The V end lost 3 bases, the J end lost 3 bases, and 14 bases lay between the germline ends. The CDR3 loop spans 14 amino acids. Germline loops: CDR1 DFQATT, CDR2 SNEGSKA (reference sequence).

V usage is TRBV10-3 and J usage is TRBJ2-3; no reliable D call. The V end lost 2 bases, the J end lost 0 bases, and 9 bases lay between the germline ends. The length of the CDR3 is 15 residues. In germline, CDR1 is ENHRY, CDR2 SYGVKD. The CDR3 DNA reads TGTGCCATCAGTGAGGCGCAATTTAGCACAGATACGCAGTATTTT. Translated: CAISEAQFSTDTQYF.

CDR3 bases: TGTGCCAGTAGTGCAGAGGGCGGGACAGGTGAAGCTTTCTTT. Translated: CASSAEGGTGEAFF. The chain uses TRBV19 and TRBJ1-1; 8 bases line up with TRBD1. Germline V gene lookup returns CDR1 LNHDA and CDR2 SQIVND (reference sequence). The V gene end was trimmed by 5 bases and the J gene end by 7 bases; junction bases not matched to a gene: 9. The length of the CDR3 is 14 residues.

The rearrangement links TRBV7-6 to TRBJ1-5, with TRBD1 matching over 10 bases. The J segment lost 5 bases and the V segment lost 5 bases, leaving 6 bases of the junction unmatched. This CDR3 comprises 15 residues. Germline assignment: CDR1 SGHVS and CDR2 FNYEAQ. Written as DNA, the CDR3 is TGTGCCAGCAGCCAATTGGACAGGGGGGATCAGCCCCAGCATTTT. It encodes CASSQLDRGDQPQHF.

For this clone: Other DNA sequences within the sample encode an identical CDR3. The V and J genes are TRBV5-4 and TRBJ2-7; 9 bases align to TRBD1. Per germline, CDR1 SGHNT and CDR2 YYREEE (reference sequence). V was pared by 5 bases and J by 5 bases, with 8 bases of the junction left unmatched. The CDR3 loop spans 14 amino acids. The CDR3: CASSRDRVGNEQYF. For the CDR3, the DNA is TGTGCCAGCAGTAGGGACAGGGTTGGGAACGAGCAGTACTTC.

J is TRBJ2-7 and V is TRBV7-3, with a possible D match to TRBD1 (5 bases). CDR3 length equals 14 residues. Germline values: CDR1 SGHTA, CDR2 FQGTGA. Trimming cost V 4 bases and J 0 bases, with 10 bases left between them. CDR3 sequence: CASSSGRDSYEQYF. CDR3 DNA sequence: TGTGCCAGCAGCTCTGGCAGGGACTCCTACGAGCAGTACTTC. Supplemented by reference TRBV7-3 and TRBJ2-7, the full variable domain reads GAGVSQTPSNKVTEKGKYVELRCDPISGHTALYWYRQSLGQGPEFLIYFQGTGAADDSGLPNDRFFAVRPEGSVSTLKIQRTERGDSAVYLCASSSGRDSYEQYFGPGTRLTVT.

The rearrangement uses TRBV6-5 and TRBJ2-4; D unresolved. The germline V gene has CDR1 MNHEY and CDR2 SVGAGI. This CDR3 is built from 15 residues. The V end lost 0 bases, the J end lost 7 bases, and 13 bases lay between the germline ends. The CDR3: CASSYSHQIGNIQYF. The CDR3 region has the DNA TGTGCCAGCAGTTACTCGCATCAAATCGGGAACATTCAGTACTTC.

The rearrangement uses TRBV7-2 and TRBJ1-6; 7 bases are shared with TRBD1. Trimming took 6 bases from V and 10 from J; bases not matched to a gene: 9. Germline lookup yields CDR1 SGHTA and CDR2 FQGNSA. This CDR3 is 14 amino acids long. CDR3 DNA sequence: TGTGCCAGCAGTCGACAGGGCTTTAGATCACCCCTCCACTTT. Translating gives CASSRQGFRSPLHF.

The rearrangement links TRBV7-8 to TRBJ2-1; perhaps TRBD1 as D (6 bases). V lost 4 bases to trimming and J lost 1 base, with 14 bases between them. The CDR3 extends over 16 amino acids. Germline loops: CDR1 SGHVS, CDR2 FQNEAQ. CDR3 in DNA: TGTGCCAGCAGCTCCTCACAGGGAAGGTCCTACAATGAGCAGTTCTTC. Amino acid sequence: CASSSSQGRSYNEQFF.

The V and J genes are TRBV5-4 and TRBJ1-3; D perhaps matches TRBD1 (6 bases). V was cut by 4 bases and J by 4 bases, with 12 bases left in between. In germline, CDR1 is SGHNT, CDR2 YYREEE (reference sequence). The CDR3 totals 14 residues. The CDR3 DNA reads as TGTGCCAGCAGCGCCCCAGGACAGGGAAACACCATATATTTT. Translated, it gives CASSAPGQGNTIYF. Variable domain in full (rest from reference TRBV5-4 and TRBJ1-3): ETGVTQSPTHLIKTRGQQVTLRCSSQSGHNTVSWYQQALGQGPQFIFQYYREEENGRGNFPPRFSGLQFPNYSSELNVNALELDDSALYLCASSAPGQGNTIYFGEGSWLTVV.

The chain employs TRBV28 and TRBJ2-7; 12 bases are a match to TRBD2. The J segment lost 4 bases and the V segment lost 5 bases, leaving 6 bases of the junction unmatched. Germline values: CDR1 MDHEN, CDR2 SYDVKM. The length of the CDR3 is 15 residues. The CDR3 sequence: CASSLAGGQLYEQYF. CDR3 in DNA: TGTGCCAGCAGTCTAGCGGGGGGGCAGCTGTACGAGCAGTACTTC.

V is TRBV19 and J is TRBJ1-5; no definite D call. Trimming removed 5 bases from V and 1 base from J, with 12 bases in between. Germline CDR1 reads LNHDA; CDR2 reads SQIVND (reference sequence). This CDR3 comprises 15 residues. CDR3 loop: CASSHGFTSNQPQHF. CDR3 in DNA: TGTGCCAGTAGTCACGGTTTTACGAGCAATCAGCCCCAGCATTTT.

This clone was detected once. V and J are TRBV7-6 and TRBJ1-3; TRBD1 is a possible D gene (6 bases). Deletions cut 5 bases from V and 1 base from J, with 12 bases between. Germline V lookup: CDR1 SGHVS, CDR2 FNYEAQ. CDR3 size: 15 residues. CDR3 bases: TGTGCCAGCAGCCGATATGGACAGTCTGGAAACACCATATATTTT. Protein sequence: CASSRYGQSGNTIYF.

The gene calls are TRBV28 and TRBJ2-3; D possibly corresponds to TRBD1 (7 bases). V was shortened by 5 bases and J by 2 bases, with 14 bases between the two germline ends. Germline CDR1 and CDR2: MDHEN and SYDVKM. The CDR3 runs 15 residues. This chain's CDR3 is CASSRRGDITDTQYF. The CDR3 DNA follows: TGTGCCAGCAGTCGCAGGGGGGACATCACAGATACGCAGTATTTT.

The count of this clone is one. The CDR3 region has the DNA TGTGCCAGCAGCCAGACAGGGGACCTTGTTGGCGAGCAGTACTTC. This codes for CASSQTGDLVGEQYF. The chain is built from TRBV4-2 and TRBJ2-7, with 8 bases matching TRBD1. This CDR3 contains 15 residues. Germline V CDR1 and CDR2: LGHNA, YNFKEQ. The V segment lost 3 bases and the J segment 6 bases; nucleotides outside the gene matches: 10.

This chain joins TRBV9 and TRBJ2-5, with 9 bases fitting TRBD1. Trimming cost V 0 bases and J 5 bases; bases outside gene matches: 8. This CDR3 contains 16 residues. Germline V gives CDR1 SGDLS, CDR2 YYNGEE. The CDR3 is CASSVVGTGLGETQYF. In nucleotides, the CDR3 is TGTGCCAGCAGCGTAGTCGGGACAGGGCTCGGGGAGACCCAGTACTTC.

This chain links TRBV11-3 with TRBJ2-7; possibly TRBD1 for D (5 bases). The CDR3 has 13 residues. Germline V gene data show CDR1 as SGHNT and CDR2 as YENEEA. Trimming removed 5 bases from V and 9 bases from J, with 17 bases in between. In nucleotides, the CDR3 is TGTGCCAGCAGCCAGAACTCCTGGGGCCGGCAGTACTTC. The encoded protein is CASSQNSWGRQYF.